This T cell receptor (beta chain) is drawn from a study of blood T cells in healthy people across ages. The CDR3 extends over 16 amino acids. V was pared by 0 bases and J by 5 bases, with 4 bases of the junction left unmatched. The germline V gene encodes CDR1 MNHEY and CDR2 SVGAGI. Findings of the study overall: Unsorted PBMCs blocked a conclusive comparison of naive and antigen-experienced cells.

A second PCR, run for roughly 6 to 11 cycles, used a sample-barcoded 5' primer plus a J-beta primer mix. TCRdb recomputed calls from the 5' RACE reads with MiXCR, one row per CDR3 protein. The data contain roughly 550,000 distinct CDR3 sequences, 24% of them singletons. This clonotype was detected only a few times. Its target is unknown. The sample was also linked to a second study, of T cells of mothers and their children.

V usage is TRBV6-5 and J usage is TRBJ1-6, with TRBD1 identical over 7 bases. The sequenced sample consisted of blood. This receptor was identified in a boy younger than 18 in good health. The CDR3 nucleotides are TGTGCCAGCAGTTACTCGAGTGGGACAGATAATTCACCCCTCCACTTT. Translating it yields CASSYSSGTDNSPLHF.